This entry describes one T cell receptor (beta chain). Its antigen remains unknown. Every donor was a Caucasian adult from Nashville, Tennessee. The sample is drawn from a study of shared clonotypes between healthy human individuals. Whole-study context: The study drew on two women and a few men aged 18 to 49 as donors.

Study-wide results and limits: The sole specimen, blood, was sampled, and tissue repertoires likely differ.

Germline V lookup: CDR1 SGHRS, CDR2 YFSETQ. Trimming cost V 6 bases and J 3 bases, with 10 bases left between them. This CDR3 has 14 amino acids. The protocol was immunoSEQ multiplex PCR, while the TCRdb copy is restricted to in-frame clones and leaves out a portion. The sample lists 1.5 million to 1.9 million clones, around 98% occurring once. The TCR sequence derives from a man aged 25-40 years in good health. V usage is TRBV5-1 and J usage is TRBJ2-6, with TRBD1 as a possible D gene (6 bases). Material: naive CD4+ T cells sorted from blood. Regarding subset: CD45RA+ positively selected. The CDR3 protein is CASIPGVGANVLTF. In DNA, the CDR3 is TGCGCCAGCATTCCAGGGGTTGGGGCCAACGTCCTGACTTTC. The full variable domain, rest sourced from reference TRBV5-1 and TRBJ2-6, is KAGVTQTPRYLIKTRGQQVTLSCSPISGHRSVSWYQQTPGQGLQFLFEYFSETQRNKGNFPGRFSGRQFSNSRSEMNVSTLELGDSALYLCASIPGVGANVLTFGAGSRLTVL.